These 20 T cell receptor beta chains were sequenced from one sample in a study of shared clonotypes between healthy human individuals. Method: immunoSEQ multiplex PCR; TCRdb's copy keeps in-frame clones and lacks some. The repertoire holds 950,000 to 1,300,000 clones, with roughly 80% as singletons. The sample taken for sequencing was memory CD4+ T cells sorted from blood. The subset denotes: CD45RA-negative fraction. All receptors derive from a man aged 18 to 30 in good health.

Worth noting for this clone: A single base separates this from a much larger clone, so it may be a read error. The CDR3 is CASSDQSSYNSPLHF. In nucleotides, the CDR3 is TGTGCCAGCAGTGACCAGAGCTCCTATAATTCACCCCTCCACTTT. The V call is TRBV2, the J call TRBJ1-6; D is undetermined. This CDR3 contains 15 residues. V dropped 3 bases and J dropped 0 bases, with 6 bases sitting between them. Germline CDR1 is SNHLY and CDR2 is FYNNEI.

V and J are TRBV6-6 and TRBJ1-3; no definite D call. Trimming stripped 6 bases from V and 8 bases from J, with 11 bases between. Germline assignment: CDR1 MNHNY and CDR2 SVGAGI (reference sequence). This CDR3 is built from 12 residues. For the CDR3, the DNA is TGTGCCAGCAGCCCATATCAAGACACCATATATTTT. Its protein is CASSPYQDTIYF.

This clone was detected a few times. The chain carries TRBV11-2 and TRBJ2-5, with 8 bases that match TRBD2. Germline assignment: CDR1 SGHAT and CDR2 FQNNGV. The junction had 8 bases not matched to a gene; V was cut back by 5 bases and J by 3 bases. This CDR3 has 15 residues. Written as DNA, the CDR3 is TGTGCCAGCAGCCCCAGGAGTAGCGGGGAAGAGACCCAGTACTTC. Amino acid sequence: CASSPRSSGEETQYF.

Ten or more counts support this clone. The chain carries TRBV2 and TRBJ1-1, with a possible D match to TRBD1 (5 bases). The V and J ends lost 2 bases and 3 bases respectively, with 7 bases between them. Per the germline V gene, CDR1 is SNHLY and CDR2 is FYNNEI. CDR3 length: 13 residues. Here the CDR3 DNA reads TGTGCCAGCAGTGAATGGGGGTACACTGAAGCTTTCTTT. Its translation: CASSEWGYTEAFF. Together with reference TRBV2 and TRBJ1-1, the CDR3 gives the full variable domain: EPEVTQTPSHQVTQMGQEVILRCVPISNHLYFYWYRQILGQKVEFLVSFYNNEISEKSEIFDDQFSVERPDGSNFTLKIRSTKLEDSAMYFCASSEWGYTEAFFGQGTRLTVV.

Note on this clone: This may be a read error, as it is one base from a much larger clone. The sample has other DNA sequences that encode this CDR3 too. The rearrangement joins TRBV9 to TRBJ2-5; D gene unclear. From germline, CDR1 is SGDLS and CDR2 YYNGEE. V was cut by 0 bases and J by 1 base, with 4 bases left in between. CDR3 length: 13 amino acids. DNA for the CDR3: TGTGCCAGCAGCGTAGGACTCCAAGAGACCCAGTACTTC. Amino acid sequence: CASSVGLQETQYF. Full variable domain (rest looked up from reference TRBV9 and TRBJ2-5): DSGVTQTPKHLITATGQRVTLRCSPRSGDLSVYWYQQSLDQGLQFLIQYYNGEERAKGNILERFSAQQFPDLHSELNLSSLELGDSALYFCASSVGLQETQYFGPGTRLLVL.

The chain joins TRBV5-6 to TRBJ1-1; the D gene is possibly TRBD1 (6 bases). Germline CDR1 and CDR2: SGHDT and YYEEEE. The CDR3 runs 14 residues. V lost 4 bases and J lost 7, with 17 bases in between. In DNA form, the CDR3 reads TGTGCCAGCAGCGGGGCAGGGGCCTCCTTTGAAGCTTTCTTT. Protein product: CASSGAGASFEAFF.

The V gene is TRBV4-1, the J gene TRBJ2-7; 11 bases are shared with TRBD2. The CDR3 sequence is 15 residues long. Trimming cost V 6 bases and J 0 bases; bases outside gene matches: 4. In germline, CDR1 is MGHRA, CDR2 YSYEKL. CDR3: CASRPGLAASYEQYF. The CDR3, as DNA: TGCGCCAGCAGACCGGGACTAGCGGCCTCCTACGAGCAGTACTTC.

The chain combines TRBV19 with TRBJ2-7; D remains unclear. This CDR3 region has 14 residues. Germline values: CDR1 LNHDA, CDR2 SQIVND (reference sequence). V lost 5 bases, J lost 3 bases, and 14 bases lay in between. CDR3 protein: CASSETLGGYEQYF. The CDR3 DNA is TGTGCCAGTAGTGAGACCTTAGGCGGCTACGAGCAGTACTTC.

The chain employs TRBV4-3 and TRBJ2-5, with 7 bases fitting TRBD2. This CDR3 comprises 17 residues. Trimming at V came to 1 base and at J to 2 bases, leaving 10 bases not matched to a gene. Germline CDR1 reads LGHNA; CDR2 reads YSLEER. Here the CDR3 reads CASSQVSAGVRQETQYF. In DNA, the CDR3 is TGCGCCAGCAGCCAAGTTAGCGCGGGAGTGAGGCAAGAGACCCAGTACTTC.

This clone was seen a few times. The rearrangement uses TRBV5-1 and TRBJ2-7; 8 nucleotides agree with TRBD2. Germline V CDR1 and CDR2: SGHRS, YFSETQ. The CDR3 extends over 14 amino acids. V dropped 6 bases and J dropped 2; count of bases not matched to a gene: 7. CDR3 sequence reads: CASIESGGTYEQYF. The CDR3 coding sequence is TGCGCCAGCATTGAGAGCGGGGGTACCTACGAGCAGTACTTC.

The chain combines TRBV28 with TRBJ2-7; D remains ambiguous. Germline CDR1 and CDR2: MDHEN and SYDVKM. V was cut by 3 bases and J by 0 bases, with 9 bases left in between. The CDR3 extends over 14 amino acids. CDR3 bases: TGTGCCAGCAGTTTTGATCAGACCTCCTACGAGCAGTACTTC. It codes for CASSFDQTSYEQYF.

V is TRBV4-3 and J is TRBJ2-5; 7 bases match TRBD2. The CDR3 has 13 residues. Germline CDR1 reads LGHNA; CDR2 reads YSLEER. The J segment lost 4 bases and the V segment lost 4 bases, leaving 3 bases of the junction unmatched. The CDR3 bases are TGCGCCAGCAGCCTGGGGACTATAGAGACCCAGTACTTC. This translates into CASSLGTIETQYF.

V usage is TRBV18 and J usage is TRBJ2-3, with D possibly matching TRBD2 (7 bases). The germline gives CDR1 KGHSH, CDR2 LQKENI. The CDR3 has 14 amino acids. Trimming shortened V by 0 bases and J by 6 bases, and 10 bases separated the two germline ends. CDR3 sequence reads: CASSPPAGADTQYF. The DNA for the CDR3 is TGTGCCAGCTCACCACCTGCGGGGGCGGATACGCAGTATTTT.

The chain combines TRBV30 with TRBJ1-2, with D unresolved. The CDR3 is made up of 12 amino acids. CDR1 GTSNPN and CDR2 SVGIG come from the germline V gene (reference sequence). The germline V and J ends were trimmed by 0 bases and 6 bases, with 8 bases remaining between them. The CDR3 is CAWSVTVHGYTF. The CDR3 DNA reads as TGTGCCTGGAGTGTGACCGTACATGGCTACACCTTC.

This clone was seen a handful of times. V gene TRBV6-5 combines with J gene TRBJ1-2; 8 nucleotides align to TRBD1. V was pared by 2 bases and J by 7 bases, with 3 bases of the junction left unmatched. Germline-derived CDR1 and CDR2 are MNHEY and SVGAGI. The CDR3 loop spans 13 amino acids. CDR3 sequence: CASSYRTGSGYTF. In nucleotides, the CDR3 is TGTGCCAGCAGTTACAGGACAGGGTCTGGCTACACCTTC.

The chain couples TRBV30 to TRBJ1-6, with D uncertain. Germline V CDR1 and CDR2: GTSNPN, SVGIG (reference sequence). The length of the CDR3 is 15 residues. The V gene lost 0 bases and the J gene lost 1 base, with 7 bases spanning the gap. The CDR3 spells CAWSVRGSYNSPLHF. The CDR3 DNA follows: TGTGCCTGGAGTGTACGGGGTTCCTATAATTCACCCCTCCACTTT.

With respect to this clone: Other nucleotide sequences in the sample specify the same CDR3. The chain joins TRBV9 to TRBJ2-3; 16 bases map to TRBD2. J gave up 4 bases and V 4 bases, and 6 bases lay outside the gene matches. This CDR3 is 17 amino acids long. Germline CDR1 SGDLS, CDR2 YYNGEE. This CDR3 is CASSPGTSGGVADTQYF. The CDR3 DNA sequence: TGTGCCAGCAGCCCGGGGACTAGCGGGGGGGTTGCAGATACGCAGTATTTT.

This clone was observed a few times. Within the sample, other DNA sequences also encode this same CDR3. This rearrangement joins TRBV9 to TRBJ2-1, with 8 bases fitting TRBD1. CDR3 length: 16 amino acids. V shed 0 bases, J shed 4 bases, and the junction held 6 bases outside the gene matches. Germline CDR1 and CDR2: SGDLS and YYNGEE. CDR3 amino acids: CASSVAQGAGYNEQFF. CDR3 in DNA: TGTGCCAGCAGCGTAGCGCAGGGGGCGGGTTACAATGAGCAGTTCTTC.

V is TRBV5-1 and J is TRBJ2-1; 9 bases agree with TRBD2. This CDR3 spans 15 amino acids. V gave up 0 bases and J gave up 5 bases; unmatched junction bases: 3. Per germline, CDR1 SGHRS and CDR2 YFSETQ. This CDR3 reads CASSLAASGNNEQFF. DNA for the CDR3: TGCGCCAGCAGCTTGGCGGCTAGCGGGAACAATGAGCAGTTCTTC.

V is TRBV7-2 and J is TRBJ1-2, with 8 bases aligning to TRBD1. Germline V gene sequence: CDR1 SGHTA, CDR2 FQGNSA. This CDR3 is built from 15 residues. V gave up 2 bases and J gave up 8 bases; unmatched junction bases: 10. This chain's CDR3 is CASSLTRDRPKGYTF. In DNA form, the CDR3 reads TGTGCCAGCAGCTTAACCAGGGACAGGCCCAAAGGCTACACCTTC.